This T cell receptor (beta chain) was retrieved from a study of blood T cell repertoires in COVID-19. Overall study: Italy, Spain and the United States were the sources of the convalescent and acute COVID-19 samples.

Profiled with immunoSEQ multiplex PCR; TCRdb holds only in-frame clones, not every one. The repertoire holds tens of thousands of clones, with about 85% as singletons. This CDR3 region has 12 residues. Germline V gives CDR1 GTSNPN, CDR2 SVGIG (reference sequence). Trimming took 5 bases from V and 4 from J, leaving 11 bases between them. Sequenced sample: peripheral blood. The clonotype comes from a man at least 80 years old with active or convalescent COVID-19. The gene calls are TRBV30 and TRBJ1-2; D not certain. The CDR3 region has the DNA TGTGCCTGGTTTCGAGGCTTCTATGGCTACACCTTC. Its translation is CAWFRGFYGYTF. Using reference TRBV30 and TRBJ1-2 for the parts outside the CDR3, the full variable domain is SQTIHQWPATLVQPVGSPLSLECTVEGTSNPNLYWYRQAAGRGLQLLFYSVGIGQISSEVPQNLSASRPQDRQFILSSKKLLLSDSGFYLCAWFRGFYGYTFGSGTRLTVV.